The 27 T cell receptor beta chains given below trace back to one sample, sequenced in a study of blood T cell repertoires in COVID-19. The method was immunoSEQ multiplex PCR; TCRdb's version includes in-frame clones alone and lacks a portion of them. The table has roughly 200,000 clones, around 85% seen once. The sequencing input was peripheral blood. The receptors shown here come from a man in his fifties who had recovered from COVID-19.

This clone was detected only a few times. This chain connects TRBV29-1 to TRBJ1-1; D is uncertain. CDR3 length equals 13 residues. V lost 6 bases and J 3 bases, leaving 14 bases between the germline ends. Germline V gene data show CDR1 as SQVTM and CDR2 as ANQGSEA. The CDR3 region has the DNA TGCAGCGTCATGCTATGGGAGGACACTGAAGCTTTCTTT. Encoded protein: CSVMLWEDTEAFF.

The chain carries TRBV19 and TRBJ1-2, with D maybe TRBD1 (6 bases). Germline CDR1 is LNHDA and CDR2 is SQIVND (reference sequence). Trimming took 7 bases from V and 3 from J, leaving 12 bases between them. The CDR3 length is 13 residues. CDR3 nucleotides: TGTGCCAGTATAGGGGGTCTCGACTATGGCTACACCTTC. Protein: CASIGGLDYGYTF. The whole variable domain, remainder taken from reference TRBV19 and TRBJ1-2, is DGGITQSPKYLFRKEGQNVTLSCEQNLNHDAMYWYRQDPGQGLRLIYYSQIVNDFQKGDIAEGYSVSREKKESFPLTVTSAQKNPTAFYLCASIGGLDYGYTFGSGTRLTVV.

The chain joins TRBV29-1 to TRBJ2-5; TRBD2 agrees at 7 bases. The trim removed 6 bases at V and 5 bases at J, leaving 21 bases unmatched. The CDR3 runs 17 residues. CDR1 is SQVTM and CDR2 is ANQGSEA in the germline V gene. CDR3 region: CSVGGSGEQALRETQYF. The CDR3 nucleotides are TGCAGCGTCGGCGGAAGCGGGGAGCAAGCTCTACGGGAGACCCAGTACTTC. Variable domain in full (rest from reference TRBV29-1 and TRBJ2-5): SAVISQKPSRDICQRGTSLTIQCQVDSQVTMMFWYRQQPGQSLTLIATANQGSEATYESGFVIDKFPISRPNLTFSTLTVSNMSPEDSSIYLCSVGGSGEQALRETQYFGPGTRLLVL.

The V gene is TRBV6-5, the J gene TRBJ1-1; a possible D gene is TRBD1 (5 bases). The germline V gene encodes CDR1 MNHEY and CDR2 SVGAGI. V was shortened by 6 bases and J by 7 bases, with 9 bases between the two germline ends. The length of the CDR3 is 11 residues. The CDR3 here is CASSRGGEAFF. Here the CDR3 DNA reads TGTGCCAGCAGCCGGGGGGGTGAAGCTTTCTTT.

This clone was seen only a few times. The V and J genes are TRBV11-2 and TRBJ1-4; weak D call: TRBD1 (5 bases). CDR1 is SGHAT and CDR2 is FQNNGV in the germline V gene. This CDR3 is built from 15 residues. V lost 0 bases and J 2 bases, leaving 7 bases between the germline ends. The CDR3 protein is CASSLDRGTNEKLFF. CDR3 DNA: TGTGCCAGCAGCTTAGACCGGGGGACTAATGAAAAACTGTTTTTT. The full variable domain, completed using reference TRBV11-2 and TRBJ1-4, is EAGVAQSPRYKIIEKRQSVAFWCNPISGHATLYWYQQILGQGPKLLIQFQNNGVVDDSQLPKDRFSAERLKGVDSTLKIQPAKLEDSAVYLCASSLDRGTNEKLFFGSGTQLSVL.

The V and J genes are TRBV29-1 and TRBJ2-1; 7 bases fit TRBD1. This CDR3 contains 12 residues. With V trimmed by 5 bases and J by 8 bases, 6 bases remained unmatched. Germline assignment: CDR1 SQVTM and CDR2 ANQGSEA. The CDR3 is CSVQQGRDEQFF. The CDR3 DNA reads TGCAGCGTTCAACAGGGGCGAGATGAGCAGTTCTTC.

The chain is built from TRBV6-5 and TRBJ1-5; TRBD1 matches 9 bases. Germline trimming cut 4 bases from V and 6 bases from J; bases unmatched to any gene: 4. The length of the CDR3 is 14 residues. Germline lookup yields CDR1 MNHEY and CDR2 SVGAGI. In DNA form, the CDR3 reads TGTGCCAGCAGTTGGGGACAGGGAAGTCAGCCCCAGCATTTT. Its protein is CASSWGQGSQPQHF.

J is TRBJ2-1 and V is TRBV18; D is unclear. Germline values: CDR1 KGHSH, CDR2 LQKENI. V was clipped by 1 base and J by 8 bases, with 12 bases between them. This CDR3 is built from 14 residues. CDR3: CASSPLRVPHEQFF. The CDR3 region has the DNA TGTGCCAGCTCACCACTACGGGTTCCCCATGAGCAGTTCTTC.

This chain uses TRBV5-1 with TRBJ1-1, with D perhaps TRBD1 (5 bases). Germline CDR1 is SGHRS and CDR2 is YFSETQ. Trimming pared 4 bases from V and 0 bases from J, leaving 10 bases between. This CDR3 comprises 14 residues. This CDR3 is CASSLTGLNTEAFF. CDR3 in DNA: TGCGCCAGCAGCCTTACAGGATTGAACACTGAAGCTTTCTTT.

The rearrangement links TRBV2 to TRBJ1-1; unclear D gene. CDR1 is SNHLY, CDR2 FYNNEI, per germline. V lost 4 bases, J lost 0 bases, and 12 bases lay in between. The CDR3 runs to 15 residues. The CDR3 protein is CASSAARNLNTEAFF. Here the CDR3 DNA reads TGTGCCAGCAGTGCAGCCAGGAACCTGAACACTGAAGCTTTCTTT.

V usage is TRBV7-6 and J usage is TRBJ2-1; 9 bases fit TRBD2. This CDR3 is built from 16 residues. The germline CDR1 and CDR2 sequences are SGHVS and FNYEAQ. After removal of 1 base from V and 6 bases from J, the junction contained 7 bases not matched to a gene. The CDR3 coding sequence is TGTGCCAGCAGCTTAGATCGGCTAGCGGGACTCAATGAGCAGTTCTTC. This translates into CASSLDRLAGLNEQFF.

The chain's CDR3 is CASIFGTGGYGYTF. CDR3 DNA: TGTGCCAGCATTTTTGGGACAGGGGGCTATGGCTACACCTTC. The chain carries TRBV6-5 and TRBJ1-2; 11 bases match TRBD1. J lost 4 bases, V lost 7 bases, and 5 bases had no gene match. Germline V gives CDR1 MNHEY, CDR2 SVGAGI. This CDR3 spans 14 amino acids.

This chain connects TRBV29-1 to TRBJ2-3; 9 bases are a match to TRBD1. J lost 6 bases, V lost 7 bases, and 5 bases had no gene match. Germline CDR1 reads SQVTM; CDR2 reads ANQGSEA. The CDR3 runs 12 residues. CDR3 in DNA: TGCAGCGCAGTACAGGGGGCGGATACGCAGTATTTT. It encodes CSAVQGADTQYF.

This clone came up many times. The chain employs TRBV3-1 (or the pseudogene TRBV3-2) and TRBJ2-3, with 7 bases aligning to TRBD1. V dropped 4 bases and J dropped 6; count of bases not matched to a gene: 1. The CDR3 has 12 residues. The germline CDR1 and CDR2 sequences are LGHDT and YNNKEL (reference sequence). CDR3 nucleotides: TGTGCCAGCAGCCCACAGGGGGATACGCAGTATTTT. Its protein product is CASSPQGDTQYF.

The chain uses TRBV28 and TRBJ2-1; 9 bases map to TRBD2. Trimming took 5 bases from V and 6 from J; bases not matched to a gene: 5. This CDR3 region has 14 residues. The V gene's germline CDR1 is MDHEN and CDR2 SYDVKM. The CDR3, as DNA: TGTGCCAGCAGTCGGACTAGCGCGCTCAATGAGCAGTTCTTC. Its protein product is CASSRTSALNEQFF.

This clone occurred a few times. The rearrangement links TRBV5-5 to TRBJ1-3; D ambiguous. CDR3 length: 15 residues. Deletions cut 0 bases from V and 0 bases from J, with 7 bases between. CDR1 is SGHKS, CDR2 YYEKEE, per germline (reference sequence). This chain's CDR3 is CASSLGGYSGNTIYF. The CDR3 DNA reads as TGTGCCAGCAGCTTGGGAGGGTACTCTGGAAACACCATATATTTT.

The DNA of the CDR3 is TGCGCCAGCAGCCAGGGGGCGAATGGCTACACCTTC. Residues: CASSQGANGYTF. This chain joins TRBV5-1 and TRBJ1-2; 8 bases align to TRBD1. From germline, CDR1 is SGHRS and CDR2 YFSETQ. This CDR3 region has 12 residues. The V segment lost 4 bases and the J segment 6 bases; nucleotides outside the gene matches: 2.

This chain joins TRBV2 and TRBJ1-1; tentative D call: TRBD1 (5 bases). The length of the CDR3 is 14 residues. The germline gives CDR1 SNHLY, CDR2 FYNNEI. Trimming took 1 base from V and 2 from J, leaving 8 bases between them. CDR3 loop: CASSEGTTNTEAFF. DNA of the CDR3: TGTGCCAGCAGTGAAGGGACAACAAACACTGAAGCTTTCTTT.

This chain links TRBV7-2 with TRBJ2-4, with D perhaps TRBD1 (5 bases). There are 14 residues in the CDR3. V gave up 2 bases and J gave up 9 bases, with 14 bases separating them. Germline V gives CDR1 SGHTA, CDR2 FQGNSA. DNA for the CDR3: TGTGCCAGCAGCTTACTAGACAGAGGCGGCATTCAGTACTTC. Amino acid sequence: CASSLLDRGGIQYF. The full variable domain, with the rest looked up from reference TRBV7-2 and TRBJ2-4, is GAGVSQSPSNKVTEKGKDVELRCDPISGHTALYWYRQSLGQGLEFLIYFQGNSAPDKSGLPSDRFSAERTGGSVSTLTIQRTQQEDSAVYLCASSLLDRGGIQYFGAGTRLSVL.

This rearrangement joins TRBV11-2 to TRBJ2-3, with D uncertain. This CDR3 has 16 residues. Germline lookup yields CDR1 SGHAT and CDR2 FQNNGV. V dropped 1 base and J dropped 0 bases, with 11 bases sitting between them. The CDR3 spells CASSLVGGTSTDTQYF. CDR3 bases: TGTGCCAGCAGCTTAGTAGGCGGAACTAGCACAGATACGCAGTATTTT.

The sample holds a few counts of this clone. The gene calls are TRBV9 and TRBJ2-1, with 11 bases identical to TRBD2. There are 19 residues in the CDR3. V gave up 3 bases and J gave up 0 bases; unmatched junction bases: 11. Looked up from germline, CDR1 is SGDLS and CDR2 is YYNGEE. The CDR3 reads CASSAPTSGSLSSYNEQFF. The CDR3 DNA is TGTGCCAGCAGCGCCCCCACTAGCGGGAGTCTGAGCTCCTACAATGAGCAGTTCTTC.

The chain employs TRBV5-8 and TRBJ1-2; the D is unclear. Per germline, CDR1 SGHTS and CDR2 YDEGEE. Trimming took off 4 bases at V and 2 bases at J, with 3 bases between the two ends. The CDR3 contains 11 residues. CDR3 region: CASSLNYGYTF. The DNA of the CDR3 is TGTGCCAGCAGCCTGAACTATGGCTACACCTTC.

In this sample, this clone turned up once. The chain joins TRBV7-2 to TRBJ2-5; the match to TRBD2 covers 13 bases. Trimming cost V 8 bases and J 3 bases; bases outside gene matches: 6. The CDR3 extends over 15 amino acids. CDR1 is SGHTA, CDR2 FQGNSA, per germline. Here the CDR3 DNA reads TGTGCCAGCTCAAAAGGACTAGCGGGAGAAGAGACCCAGTACTTC. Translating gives CASSKGLAGEETQYF.

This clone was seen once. CDR3 sequence reads: CASSPNRVRYNEQFF. The DNA of the CDR3 is TGTGCCAGTAGTCCAAACAGGGTTCGATACAATGAGCAGTTCTTC. The chain couples TRBV19 to TRBJ2-1; tentatively, D is TRBD1 (6 bases). This CDR3 is built from 15 residues. V lost 5 bases and J 4 bases, leaving 15 bases between the germline ends. CDR1 LNHDA and CDR2 SQIVND come from the germline V gene (reference sequence).

CDR3 in DNA: TGTGCCAGCTCACCCGCGAGAATAGCCAAAAACATTCAGTACTTC. Translated, it gives CASSPARIAKNIQYF. V is TRBV18 and J is TRBJ2-4; unclear D gene. The length of the CDR3 is 15 residues. Trimming took off 3 bases at V and 0 bases at J, with 9 bases between the two ends. Germline V CDR1 and CDR2: KGHSH, LQKENI.

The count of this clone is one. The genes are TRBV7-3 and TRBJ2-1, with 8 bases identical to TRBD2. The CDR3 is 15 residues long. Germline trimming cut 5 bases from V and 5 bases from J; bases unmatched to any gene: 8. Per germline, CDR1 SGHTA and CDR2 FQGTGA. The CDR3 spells CASSLALAEHNEQFF. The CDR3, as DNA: TGTGCCAGCAGCCTGGCACTAGCGGAGCACAATGAGCAGTTCTTC.

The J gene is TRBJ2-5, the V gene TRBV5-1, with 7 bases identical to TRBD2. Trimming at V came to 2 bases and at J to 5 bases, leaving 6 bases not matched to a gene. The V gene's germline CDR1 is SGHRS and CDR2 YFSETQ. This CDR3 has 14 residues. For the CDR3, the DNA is TGCGCCAGCAGCTTTGAGCCCGGGAGGGAGACCCAGTACTTC. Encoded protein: CASSFEPGRETQYF.